This T cell receptor beta chain was documented in a study of cytomegalovirus exposure and HLA in healthy donors. A multiplex PCR was run with 60 Vbeta primers and 13 Jbeta primers. In the source study's methods: Roughly 10 million shared chains were among roughly 81 million unique TCR beta chains counted in a later analysis. Measured with immunoSEQ multiplex PCR; TCRdb has only the in-frame clones, and not every one. For V, J and clone size, that table is used; D and trimming come from the DNA. Here the sample spans under 250,000 clones, 75% to 80% being singletons. Findings and limits, study-wide: An analysis was carried out later, and it reportedly showed fewer N-insertions in an Asian-associated ancestry cluster than the 666-donor mean. A later analysis, which compared TCR beta chains of equal frequency, found the HLA-associated ones more clonally expanded. Using a false discovery rate of 0.05, a later analysis showed that 15,000 to 20,000 TCR beta sequences were associated with HLA alleles.

On this clone itself: What it recognizes is unknown.

V was shortened by 0 bases and J by 1 base, with 9 bases between the two germline ends. Germline values: CDR1 MNHNY, CDR2 SVGAGI (reference sequence). The length of the CDR3 is 16 residues. Sequencing was carried out using PBMCs. The sequence was collected from a male donor in good health and CMV-seronegative. This chain connects TRBV6-6 to TRBJ2-2; D gene unclear. The CDR3 loop is CASSYSRAVNTGELFF. The CDR3 DNA follows: TGTGCCAGCAGTTACTCGAGAGCTGTGAACACCGGGGAGCTGTTTTTT.